The T cell receptor beta chain under discussion was sequenced for a study of T cell repertoires in cytomegalovirus infection. Overall study: Public TCR beta signatures indicated both CMV infection and matching HLA type.

TCRdb re-called the reads with MiXCR, one entry per CDR3 protein. The data contain 250,000 to 400,000 distinct CDR3 sequences, 20% to 25% of them singletons. The germline V and J ends were trimmed by 2 bases and 4 bases, with 11 bases remaining between them. Germline CDR1 reads SQVTM; CDR2 reads ANQGSEA. The length of the CDR3 is 13 residues. With respect to this clonotype: Its antigen remains unidentified.

The V and J genes are TRBV29-1 and TRBJ2-5, with D possibly being TRBD1 (6 bases). This receptor was obtained from a human donor in good health (CMV status not recorded). Some clones in this sample may be carry-over from other donors' samples. This material consisted of cultured PBMCs, taken from culture after CMV antigen stimulation. CDR3 in amino acids: CSVEQGLGETQYF. The CDR3 region has the DNA TGCAGCGTTGAACAGGGGCTGGGAGAGACCCAGTACTTC.